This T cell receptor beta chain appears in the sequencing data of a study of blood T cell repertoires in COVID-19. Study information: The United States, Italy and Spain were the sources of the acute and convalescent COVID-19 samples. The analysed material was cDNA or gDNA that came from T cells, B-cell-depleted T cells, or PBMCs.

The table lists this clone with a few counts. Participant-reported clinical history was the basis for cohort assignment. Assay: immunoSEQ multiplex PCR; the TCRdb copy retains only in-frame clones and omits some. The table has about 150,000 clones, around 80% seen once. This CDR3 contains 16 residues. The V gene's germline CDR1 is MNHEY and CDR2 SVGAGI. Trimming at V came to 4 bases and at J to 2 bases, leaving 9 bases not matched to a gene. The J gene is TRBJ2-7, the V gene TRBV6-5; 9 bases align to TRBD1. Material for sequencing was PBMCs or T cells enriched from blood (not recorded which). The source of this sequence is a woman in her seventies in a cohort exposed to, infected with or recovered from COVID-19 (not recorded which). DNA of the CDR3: TGTGCCAGCAGTTTAGCCGCAACAGGGGGCGCCTACGAGCAGTACTTC. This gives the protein CASSLAATGGAYEQYF.